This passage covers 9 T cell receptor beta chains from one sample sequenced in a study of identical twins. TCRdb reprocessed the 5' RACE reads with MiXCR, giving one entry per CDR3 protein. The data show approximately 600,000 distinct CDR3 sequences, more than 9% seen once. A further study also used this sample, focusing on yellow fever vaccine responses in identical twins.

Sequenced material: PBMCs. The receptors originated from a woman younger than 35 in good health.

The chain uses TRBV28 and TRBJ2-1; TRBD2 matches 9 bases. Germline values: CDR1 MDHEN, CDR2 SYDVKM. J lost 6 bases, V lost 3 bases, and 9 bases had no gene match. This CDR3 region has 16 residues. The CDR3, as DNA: TGTGCCAGCAGTTTCCACGGGCTAGCGGGGCCCAATGAGCAGTTCTTC. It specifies CASSFHGLAGPNEQFF.

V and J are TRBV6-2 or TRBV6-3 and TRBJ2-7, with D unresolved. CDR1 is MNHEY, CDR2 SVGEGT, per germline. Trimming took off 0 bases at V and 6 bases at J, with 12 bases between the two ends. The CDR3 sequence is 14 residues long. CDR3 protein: CASSYSGVGSEQYF. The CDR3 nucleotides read TGTGCCAGCAGTTACTCTGGGGTAGGATCCGAGCAGTACTTC.

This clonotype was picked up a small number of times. The CDR3 loop reads CSASSSSYEQYF. CDR3 bases: TGCAGTGCCTCCAGCTCCTCCTACGAGCAGTACTTC. J is TRBJ2-7 and V is TRBV20-1; unclear D gene. V gave up 6 bases and J gave up 0 bases, with 9 bases separating them. CDR1 is DFQATT and CDR2 is SNEGSKA in the germline V gene (reference sequence). This CDR3 is built from 12 residues.

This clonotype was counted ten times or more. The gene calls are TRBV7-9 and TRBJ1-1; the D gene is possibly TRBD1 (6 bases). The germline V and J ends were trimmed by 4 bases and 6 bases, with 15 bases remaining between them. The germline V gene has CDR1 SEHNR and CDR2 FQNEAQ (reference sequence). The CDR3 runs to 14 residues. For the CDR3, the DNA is TGTGCCAGCAGCTCACTGACAGGAAGGCCTGAAGCTTTCTTT. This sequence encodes CASSSLTGRPEAFF.

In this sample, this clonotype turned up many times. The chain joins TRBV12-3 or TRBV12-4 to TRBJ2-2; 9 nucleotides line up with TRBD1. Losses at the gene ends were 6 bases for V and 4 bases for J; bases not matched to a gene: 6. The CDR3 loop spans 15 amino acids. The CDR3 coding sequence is TGTGCCAGCAGAATGGGACAGGGCCCCACCGGGGAGCTGTTTTTT. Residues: CASRMGQGPTGELFF.

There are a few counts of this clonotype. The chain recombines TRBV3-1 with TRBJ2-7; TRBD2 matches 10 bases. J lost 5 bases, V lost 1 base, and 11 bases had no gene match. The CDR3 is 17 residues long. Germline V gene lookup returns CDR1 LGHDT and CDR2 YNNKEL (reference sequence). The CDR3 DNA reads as TGTGCCAGCAGCCAAGTTAAGCAGCGGGAGGGCGGACACGAGCAGTACTTC. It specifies CASSQVKQREGGHEQYF.

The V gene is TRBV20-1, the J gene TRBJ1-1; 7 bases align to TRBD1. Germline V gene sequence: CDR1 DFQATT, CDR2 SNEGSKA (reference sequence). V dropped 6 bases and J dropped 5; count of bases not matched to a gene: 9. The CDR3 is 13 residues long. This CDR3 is CSADPGGRTEAFF. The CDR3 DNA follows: TGCAGTGCCGACCCAGGGGGTCGGACTGAAGCTTTCTTT.

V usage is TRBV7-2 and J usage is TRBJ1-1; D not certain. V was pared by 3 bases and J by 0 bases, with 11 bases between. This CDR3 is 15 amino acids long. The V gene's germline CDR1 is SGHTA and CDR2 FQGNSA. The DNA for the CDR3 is TGTGCCAGCAGCTTTTCGTCCCGAATGAACACTGAAGCTTTCTTT. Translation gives CASSFSSRMNTEAFF.

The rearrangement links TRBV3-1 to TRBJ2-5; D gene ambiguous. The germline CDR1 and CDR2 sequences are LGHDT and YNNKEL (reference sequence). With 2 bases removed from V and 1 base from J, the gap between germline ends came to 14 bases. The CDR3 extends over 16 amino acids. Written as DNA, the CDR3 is TGTGCCAGCAGCCAAAAGGCCACGAGATTCCAAGAGACCCAGTACTTC. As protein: CASSQKATRFQETQYF.